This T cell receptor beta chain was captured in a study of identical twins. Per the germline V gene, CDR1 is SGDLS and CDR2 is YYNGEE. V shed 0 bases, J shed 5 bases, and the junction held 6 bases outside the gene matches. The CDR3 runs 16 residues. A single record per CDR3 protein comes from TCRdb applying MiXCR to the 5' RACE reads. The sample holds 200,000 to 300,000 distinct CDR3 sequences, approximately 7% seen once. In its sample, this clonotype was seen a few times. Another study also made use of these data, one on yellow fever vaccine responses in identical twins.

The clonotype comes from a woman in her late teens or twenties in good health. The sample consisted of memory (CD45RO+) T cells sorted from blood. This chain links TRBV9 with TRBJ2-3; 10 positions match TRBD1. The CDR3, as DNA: TGTGCCAGCAGCGTAGCTACGAGGACAGGGGGAGATACGCAGTATTTT. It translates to CASSVATRTGGDTQYF.